The source of this T cell receptor beta chain is a study of CD8 T cells in ankylosing spondylitis. This clonotype was seen repeatedly, ten times or more. From the 5' RACE reads, TCRdb called clonotypes with MiXCR, one entry per CDR3 protein. This table has more than 60,000 distinct CDR3 sequences, roughly 5.2% appearing once. Trimming shortened V by 3 bases and J by 4 bases, and 11 bases separated the two germline ends. Germline-derived CDR1 and CDR2 are SGHRS and YFSETQ. The CDR3 totals 14 residues. The specimen sequenced was blood, either unsorted or a sorted T cell fraction (not recorded which). The rearrangement joins TRBV5-1 to TRBJ1-3; D is uncertain. The source is a male donor with ankylosing spondylitis or in good health (not recorded which). The CDR3 DNA reads TGCGCCAGCAGCTCGGACTCTCTCGGAAACACCATATATTTT. It specifies CASSSDSLGNTIYF. The variable domain in full, completed from reference TRBV5-1 and TRBJ1-3, reads KAGVTQTPRYLIKTRGQQVTLSCSPISGHRSVSWYQQTPGQGLQFLFEYFSETQRNKGNFPGRFSGRQFSNSRSEMNVSTLELGDSALYLCASSSDSLGNTIYFGEGSWLTVV.